This passage covers 21 T cell receptor beta chains from one sample sequenced in a study of blood T cell repertoires in COVID-19 (dated by TCRdb to the early 2020s). The library was obtained by the immunoSEQ multiplex PCR assay. Imported from immuneACCESS, the table was reduced by TCRdb to in-frame sequences with V and J called. These copies leave out some clones; in studies compared against another copy, an unresolved V gene accounts for under half, and the cause of the remainder is not known. For this sample there are about 250,000 clones; over 80% appear just once. In total, the top ten clones hold around 6% of the sample. Sequencing was performed on peripheral blood. The receptors originated from a human donor in a cohort sampled during active COVID-19.

The CDR3 sequence is CASSFEGGSGDQETQYF. DNA of the CDR3: TGTGCCAGCAGCTTTGAGGGGGGGAGCGGGGACCAAGAGACCCAGTACTTC. The chain uses TRBV11-2 and TRBJ2-5; D is perhaps TRBD2 (7 bases). The germline V and J ends were trimmed by 3 bases and 0 bases, with 17 bases remaining between them. Germline CDR1 and CDR2: SGHAT and FQNNGV. The CDR3 runs to 17 residues.

The chain carries TRBV27 and TRBJ2-6; D not certain. Trimming removed 3 bases at V and 0 bases at J, with 12 bases between. Germline CDR1 and CDR2: MNHEY and SMNVEV (reference sequence). The CDR3 spans 17 residues. The chain's CDR3 is CASSLTSMISGANVLTF. CDR3 DNA: TGTGCCAGCAGTTTGACATCAATGATCTCTGGGGCCAACGTCCTGACTTTC.

V gene TRBV24-1 combines with J gene TRBJ2-7, with D possibly matching TRBD2 (6 bases). The CDR3 is made up of 14 amino acids. Germline CDR1 reads KGHDR; CDR2 reads SFDVKD. Trimming removed 5 bases from V and 2 bases from J, with 12 bases in between. CDR3: CATSALAEPYEQYF. The CDR3, as DNA: TGTGCCACCAGTGCTTTAGCGGAGCCCTACGAGCAGTACTTC.

The chain recombines TRBV7-9 with TRBJ2-1; D not certain. Deletions cut 3 bases from V and 8 bases from J, with 8 bases between. There are 12 residues in the CDR3. Germline lookup yields CDR1 SEHNR and CDR2 FQNEAQ (reference sequence). The CDR3, as DNA: TGTGCCAGCAGCTTTTCTAGAGATGAGCAGTTCTTC. Translating gives CASSFSRDEQFF.

This chain uses TRBV5-3 with TRBJ2-1; 9 nucleotides match TRBD2. TRBV5-3 falls under the ORF class, with uncertain function. The CDR3 loop spans 14 amino acids. V lost 2 bases and J lost 6; bases outside the gene matches: 3. The CDR3 here is CARSFSGRVNEQFF. For the CDR3, the DNA is TGTGCCAGAAGCTTTAGCGGGAGAGTCAATGAGCAGTTCTTC.

The chain recombines TRBV6-5 with TRBJ2-3; 7 positions agree with TRBD1. Per germline, CDR1 MNHEY and CDR2 SVGAGI. The trim removed 5 bases at V and 4 bases at J, leaving 3 bases unmatched. The CDR3 runs to 13 residues. The CDR3 sequence is CASSRQGADTQYF. The CDR3 nucleotides are TGTGCCAGCAGTCGACAGGGAGCAGATACGCAGTATTTT.

This chain uses TRBV10-3 with TRBJ2-5, with D possibly being TRBD2 (6 bases). Trimming took 6 bases from V and 3 from J, leaving 11 bases between them. The length of the CDR3 is 13 residues. CDR1 is ENHRY and CDR2 is SYGVKD in the germline V gene. CDR3 nucleotide sequence: TGTGCCATCAGGGGGGACTCCGAAGAGACCCAGTACTTC. It encodes CAIRGDSEETQYF.

V and J are TRBV7-3 and TRBJ1-1; D is ambiguous. The CDR3 consists of 14 residues. The ends were cut back, 5 bases at V and 3 bases at J, with 13 bases in the middle. Germline V gene sequence: CDR1 SGHTA, CDR2 FQGTGA. DNA for the CDR3: TGTGCCAGCAGCCTTCGCCCGGCGGACACTGAAGCTTTCTTT. It yields the protein CASSLRPADTEAFF.

The rearrangement joins TRBV5-4 to TRBJ1-4; 8 positions match TRBD1. Germline V lookup: CDR1 SGHNT, CDR2 YYREEE (reference sequence). This CDR3 comprises 16 residues. V dropped 1 base and J dropped 3; count of bases not matched to a gene: 5. The CDR3 nucleotides are TGTGCCAGCAGCTTGACAGGGGGAATGGCTAATGAAAAACTGTTTTTT. Its protein product is CASSLTGGMANEKLFF.

J is TRBJ2-2 and V is TRBV5-1; 9 bases are shared with TRBD1. The germline gives CDR1 SGHRS, CDR2 YFSETQ. This CDR3 contains 17 residues. The J segment lost 5 bases and the V segment lost 0 bases, leaving 8 bases of the junction unmatched. In DNA, the CDR3 is TGCGCCAGCAGCTTGGCCGGGACAGGGTATAATACCGGGGAGCTGTTTTTT. Encoded protein: CASSLAGTGYNTGELFF.

This clone showed up just a few times. V is TRBV7-3 and J is TRBJ2-2; D is perhaps TRBD1 (5 bases). Germline V gene lookup returns CDR1 SGHTA and CDR2 FQGTGA. V lost 5 bases, J lost 1 base, and 8 bases lay in between. The CDR3 contains 14 residues. The CDR3 spells CASSPGQNTGELFF. The CDR3 DNA reads TGTGCCAGCAGCCCTGGACAGAACACCGGGGAGCTGTTTTTT.

The chain carries TRBV6-2 or TRBV6-3 and TRBJ2-7; D is possibly TRBD2 (6 bases). Germline V gives CDR1 MNHEY, CDR2 SVGEGT. Between the trimmed V and J ends, which lost 6 bases and 3 bases, there was a span of 12 bases. This CDR3 has 13 amino acids. The CDR3: CASSGGAGYEQYF. The CDR3 DNA reads as TGTGCCAGCAGCGGCGGGGCTGGCTACGAGCAGTACTTC.

V and J are TRBV19 and TRBJ2-2; tentatively, D is TRBD2 (5 bases). Germline assignment: CDR1 LNHDA and CDR2 SQIVND (reference sequence). The CDR3 is 14 amino acids. The V and J ends lost 7 bases and 1 base respectively, with 10 bases between them. The CDR3 bases are TGTGCCAGTACCCTGGACTGGAACACCGGGGAGCTGTTTTTT. Translating it yields CASTLDWNTGELFF.

The chain uses TRBV13 and TRBJ2-1, with TRBD1 identical over 7 bases. The trim removed 5 bases at V and 3 bases at J, leaving 4 bases unmatched. This CDR3 has 14 amino acids. The germline CDR1 and CDR2 sequences are PRHDT and FYEKMQ (reference sequence). CDR3 protein: CASSPRQGYNEQFF. DNA of the CDR3: TGTGCCAGCAGCCCAAGACAGGGCTACAATGAGCAGTTCTTC.

A single count supports this clone. The chain carries TRBV5-1 and TRBJ2-5; 7 positions agree with TRBD1. With V trimmed by 4 bases and J by 2 bases, 8 bases remained unmatched. CDR1 is SGHRS and CDR2 is YFSETQ in the germline V gene. The CDR3 is 15 amino acids. In DNA form, the CDR3 reads TGCGCCAGCAGCCCGGACAGGAGAATACAAGAGACCCAGTACTTC. Amino acid sequence: CASSPDRRIQETQYF.

The chain employs TRBV13 and TRBJ1-6; maybe TRBD1 (5 bases). The CDR3 loop spans 14 amino acids. Germline lookup yields CDR1 PRHDT and CDR2 FYEKMQ (reference sequence). V lost 5 bases to trimming and J lost 8 bases, with 13 bases between them. In DNA form, the CDR3 reads TGTGCCAGCAGCCGTTCAGGGTGGGATTCACCCCTCCACTTT. It yields the protein CASSRSGWDSPLHF.

This clone was recorded only once. This chain joins TRBV5-1 and TRBJ1-2, with 8 positions matching TRBD1. With 3 bases clipped from V and 5 bases from J, the junction kept 3 bases outside the gene matches. The CDR3 spans 13 residues. Germline CDR1 SGHRS, CDR2 YFSETQ. The CDR3 region is CASSSRQGYGYTF. DNA for the CDR3: TGCGCCAGCAGCTCGAGACAGGGGTATGGCTACACCTTC.

This chain joins TRBV4-1 and TRBJ2-7, with a tentative D call TRBD1 (5 bases). The CDR3 runs to 15 residues. CDR1 and CDR2 from the germline V gene are MGHRA and YSYEKL. V was shortened by 2 bases and J by 5 bases, with 16 bases between the two germline ends. CDR3 residues: CASSQYTRQGDEQYF. CDR3 nucleotide sequence: TGCGCCAGCAGCCAATACACCCGCCAGGGCGACGAGCAGTACTTC.

This chain connects TRBV6-6 to TRBJ1-1; possible D gene TRBD1, 6 bases. The length of the CDR3 is 14 residues. CDR1 MNHNY and CDR2 SVGAGI come from the germline V gene (reference sequence). V was clipped by 2 bases and J by 3 bases, with 10 bases between them. CDR3 amino acids: CASSYTGQDTEAFF. The CDR3 DNA reads TGTGCCAGCAGTTACACAGGGCAGGACACTGAAGCTTTCTTT.

The V and J genes are TRBV9 and TRBJ1-6; 8 bases align to TRBD1. Germline CDR1 and CDR2: SGDLS and YYNGEE. Trimming at V came to 0 bases and at J to 13 bases, leaving 6 bases not matched to a gene. There are 14 residues in the CDR3. The CDR3 region has the DNA TGTGCCAGCAGCGTAGGGGCAGGGGGCCTGCCCCTCCACTTT. This gives the protein CASSVGAGGLPLHF. The whole variable domain, filled in from reference TRBV9 and TRBJ1-6, reads DSGVTQTPKHLITATGQRVTLRCSPRSGDLSVYWYQQSLDQGLQFLIQYYNGEERAKGNILERFSAQQFPDLHSELNLSSLELGDSALYFCASSVGAGGLPLHFGNGTRLTVT.

The chain has TRBV27 and TRBJ1-1, with TRBD1 matching 7 bases. V dropped 6 bases and J dropped 4; count of bases not matched to a gene: 11. In germline, CDR1 is MNHEY, CDR2 SMNVEV (reference sequence). The CDR3 length is 15 residues. CDR3 protein: CASRDAAGGSTEAFF. The CDR3 coding sequence is TGTGCCAGCAGGGATGCCGCAGGGGGGTCCACTGAAGCTTTCTTT.